The clone carrying this T cell receptor (beta chain) has a single count. The antigen remains unidentified. This specimen comes from a study of cytomegalovirus exposure and HLA in healthy donors. Regarding donors, all were healthy bone marrow donors. General observations from the study: The number of N-insertions in an Asian-associated ancestry cluster was reportedly below the roughly 670-donor mean in a later analysis. Previously analyzed data showed that most TCR beta V segments were productive at a frequency of about 90% or about 30%.

The germline CDR1 and CDR2 sequences are SNHLY and FYNNEI. V lost 5 bases to trimming and J lost 7 bases, with 15 bases between them. This CDR3 region has 14 residues. 60 Vbeta and 13 Jbeta primers were used in PCR. TCRdb's copy holds only in-frame clones and misses some; the assay was immunoSEQ multiplex PCR. Here the sample spans 150,000 to 200,000 clones, more than 70% being singletons. Sequenced: PBMCs. The rearrangement links TRBV2 to TRBJ1-3; possibly TRBD1 for D (6 bases). The receptor's source is a male donor in good health and CMV-seronegative. CDR3 sequence: CASSSGGRGNTIYF. CDR3 bases: TGTGCCAGCAGTAGTGGGGGCCGAGGGAACACCATATATTTT.